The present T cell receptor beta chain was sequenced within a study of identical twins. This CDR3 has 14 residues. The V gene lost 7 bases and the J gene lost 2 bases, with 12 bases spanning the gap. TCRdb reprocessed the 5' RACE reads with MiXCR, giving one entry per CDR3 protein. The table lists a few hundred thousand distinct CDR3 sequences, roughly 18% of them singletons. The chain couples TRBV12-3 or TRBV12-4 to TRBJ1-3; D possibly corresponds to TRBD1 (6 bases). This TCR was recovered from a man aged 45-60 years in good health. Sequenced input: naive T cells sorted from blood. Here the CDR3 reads CASKNQGTGNTIYF. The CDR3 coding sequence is TGTGCCAGCAAAAACCAGGGGACTGGAAACACCATATATTTT.